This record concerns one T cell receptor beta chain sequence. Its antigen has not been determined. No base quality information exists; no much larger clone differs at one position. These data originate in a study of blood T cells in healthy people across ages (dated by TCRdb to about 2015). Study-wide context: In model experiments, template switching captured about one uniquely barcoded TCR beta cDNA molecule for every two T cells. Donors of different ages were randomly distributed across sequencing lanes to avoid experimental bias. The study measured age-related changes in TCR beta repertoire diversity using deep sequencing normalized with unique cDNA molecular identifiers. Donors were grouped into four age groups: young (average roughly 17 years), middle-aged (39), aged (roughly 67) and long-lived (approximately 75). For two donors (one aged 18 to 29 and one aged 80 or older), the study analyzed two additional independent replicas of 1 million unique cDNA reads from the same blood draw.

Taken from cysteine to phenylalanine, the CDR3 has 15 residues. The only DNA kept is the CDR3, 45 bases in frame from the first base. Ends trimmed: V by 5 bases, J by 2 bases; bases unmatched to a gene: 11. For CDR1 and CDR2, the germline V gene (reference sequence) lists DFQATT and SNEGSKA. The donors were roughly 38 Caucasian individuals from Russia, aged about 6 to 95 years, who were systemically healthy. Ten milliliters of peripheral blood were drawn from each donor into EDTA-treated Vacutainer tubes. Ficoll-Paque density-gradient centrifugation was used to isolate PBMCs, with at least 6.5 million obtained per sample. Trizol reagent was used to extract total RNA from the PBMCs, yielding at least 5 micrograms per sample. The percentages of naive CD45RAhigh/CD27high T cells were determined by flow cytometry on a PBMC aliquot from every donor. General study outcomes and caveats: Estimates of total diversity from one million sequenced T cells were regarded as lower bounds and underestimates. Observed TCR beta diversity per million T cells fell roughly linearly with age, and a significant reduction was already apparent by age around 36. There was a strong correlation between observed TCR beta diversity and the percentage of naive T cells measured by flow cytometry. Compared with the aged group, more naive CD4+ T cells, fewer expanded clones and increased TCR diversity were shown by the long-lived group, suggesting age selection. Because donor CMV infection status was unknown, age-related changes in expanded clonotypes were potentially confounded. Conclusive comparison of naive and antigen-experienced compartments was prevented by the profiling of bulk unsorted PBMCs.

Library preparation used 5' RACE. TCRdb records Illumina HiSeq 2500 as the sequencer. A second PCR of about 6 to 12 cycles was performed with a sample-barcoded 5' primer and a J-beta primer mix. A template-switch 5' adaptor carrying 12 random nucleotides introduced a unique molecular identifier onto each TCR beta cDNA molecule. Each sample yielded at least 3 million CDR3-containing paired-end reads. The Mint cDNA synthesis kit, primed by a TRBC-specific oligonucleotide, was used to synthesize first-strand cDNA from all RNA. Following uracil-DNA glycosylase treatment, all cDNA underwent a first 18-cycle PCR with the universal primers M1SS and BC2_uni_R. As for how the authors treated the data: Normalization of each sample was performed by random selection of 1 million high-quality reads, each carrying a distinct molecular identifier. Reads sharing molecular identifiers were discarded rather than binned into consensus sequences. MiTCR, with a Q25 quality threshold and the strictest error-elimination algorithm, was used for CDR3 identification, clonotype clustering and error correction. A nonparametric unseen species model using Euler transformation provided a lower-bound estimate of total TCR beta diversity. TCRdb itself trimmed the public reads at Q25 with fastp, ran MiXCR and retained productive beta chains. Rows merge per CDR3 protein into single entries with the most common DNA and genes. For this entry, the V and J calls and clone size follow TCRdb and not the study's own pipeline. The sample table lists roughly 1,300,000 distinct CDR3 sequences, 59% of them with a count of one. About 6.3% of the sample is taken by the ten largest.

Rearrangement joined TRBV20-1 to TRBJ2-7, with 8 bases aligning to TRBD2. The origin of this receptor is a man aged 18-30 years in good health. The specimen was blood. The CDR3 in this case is CSASPEGGLAYEQYF. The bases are TGCAGTGCTTCACCAGAGGGGGGACTAGCCTACGAGCAGTACTTC.